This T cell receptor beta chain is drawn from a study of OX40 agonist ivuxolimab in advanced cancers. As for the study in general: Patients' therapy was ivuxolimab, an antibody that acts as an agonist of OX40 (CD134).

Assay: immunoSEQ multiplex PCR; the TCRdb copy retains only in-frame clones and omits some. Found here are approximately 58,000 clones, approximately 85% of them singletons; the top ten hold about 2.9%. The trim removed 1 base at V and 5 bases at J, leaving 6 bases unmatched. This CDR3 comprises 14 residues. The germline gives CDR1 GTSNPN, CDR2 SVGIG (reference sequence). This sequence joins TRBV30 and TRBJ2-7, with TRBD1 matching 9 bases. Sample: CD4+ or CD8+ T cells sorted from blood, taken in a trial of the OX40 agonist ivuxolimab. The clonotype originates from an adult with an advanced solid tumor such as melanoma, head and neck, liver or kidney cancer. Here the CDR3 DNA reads TGTGCCTGGAGTGCCGGACAGGGGAGGAACGAGCAGTACTTC. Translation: CAWSAGQGRNEQYF.